This TCR beta chain comes out of a study of T cell responses to AZD1222 COVID-19 vaccine. Study at large: Timing groups of about 4 and about 12 weeks for second doses were pooled. The study, taken as a whole, reports: Breadth and depth of Spike-specific TCRs rose after two AZD1222 doses. Donors were chiefly white British, with a greater number of females, and clonal diversity was perhaps underestimated. Just a handful of AZD1222 recipients were seropositive at baseline.

About this clone: Its specificity is not known.

Libraries were prepared by immunoSEQ multiplex PCR; TCRdb keeps only in-frame clonotypes and omits some of them. The profile shows some 120,000 clones, about 88% of them singletons. This CDR3 spans 15 amino acids. Germline lookup yields CDR1 LNHDA and CDR2 SQIVND (reference sequence). The J segment lost 0 bases and the V segment lost 6 bases, leaving 3 bases of the junction unmatched. This rearrangement joins TRBV19 to TRBJ2-2; 8 bases are shared with TRBD1. The receptor was isolated from an adult in good health. The material was peripheral blood, obtained on day 0 of AZD1222 vaccination. The CDR3: CASSWTGSNTGELFF. In DNA form, the CDR3 reads TGTGCCAGTAGCTGGACAGGGTCGAACACCGGGGAGCTGTTTTTT.